These 19 T cell receptor beta chains were sequenced from one sample in a study of blood T cell repertoires in COVID-19. Generated by immunoSEQ multiplex PCR, the TCRdb table keeps only in-frame clones and is missing some. The repertoire has approximately 250,000 clones, about 83% of them found once; the top ten carry roughly 5.5%. The sample taken for sequencing was peripheral blood. The origin of the receptors is a human donor in a cohort sampled during active COVID-19.

This chain uses TRBV12-1 with TRBJ1-2. TRBV12-1 is described as a pseudogene. This CDR3 is built from 14 residues. CDR3 protein: CASSPSAACEGYTF. CDR3 DNA: TGTGCCAGCAGCCCCTCCGCTGCTTGTGAGGGCTACACCTTC.

The rearrangement joins TRBV29-1 to TRBJ1-3, with no clear D. The CDR3 totals 11 residues. Germline lookup yields CDR1 SQVTM and CDR2 ANQGSEA. Trimming stripped 7 bases from V and 5 bases from J, with 9 bases between. Written as DNA, the CDR3 is TGCAGCGGGGAGGAGAGAAACACCATATATTTT. Protein sequence: CSGEERNTIYF. The variable domain in full, completed from reference TRBV29-1 and TRBJ1-3, reads SAVISQKPSRDICQRGTSLTIQCQVDSQVTMMFWYRQQPGQSLTLIATANQGSEATYESGFVIDKFPISRPNLTFSTLTVSNMSPEDSSIYLCSGEERNTIYFGEGSWLTVV.

The rearrangement links TRBV11-2 to TRBJ1-3, with TRBD1 matching over 8 bases. The CDR3 extends over 16 amino acids. Germline V gene sequence: CDR1 SGHAT, CDR2 FQNNGV. J was trimmed by 3 bases and V by 5 bases; bases with no gene match: 9. For the CDR3, the DNA is TGTGCCAGCAGCCGCGGACAGGGATCGTATGGAAACACCATATATTTT. Translated: CASSRGQGSYGNTIYF.

The chain is built from TRBV6-2 or TRBV6-3 and TRBJ2-7, with a weak D call TRBD2 (6 bases). The CDR3 spans 13 residues. V was trimmed by 2 bases and J by 6 bases, leaving 11 bases between them. Germline V CDR1 and CDR2: MNHEY, SVGEGT. CDR3: CASSYGGFGEQYF. CDR3 bases: TGTGCCAGCAGTTACGGGGGGTTCGGCGAGCAGTACTTC.

This sequence joins TRBV25-1 and TRBJ1-1; 7 bases map to TRBD1. The germline gives CDR1 MGHDK, CDR2 SYGVNS. The CDR3 totals 14 residues. The ends lost 6 bases at V and 1 base at J; junction bases unmatched: 5. CDR3 sequence: CASRQTGPNTEAFF. CDR3 bases: TGTGCCAGCAGGCAGACAGGGCCGAACACTGAAGCTTTCTTT.

This sequence joins TRBV6-1 and TRBJ1-2, with TRBD1 matching 7 bases. This CDR3 is built from 13 residues. The germline V gene encodes CDR1 MNHNS and CDR2 SASEGT. J gave up 8 bases and V 3 bases, and 6 bases lay outside the gene matches. The CDR3 DNA reads TGTGCCAGCAGTGACACAGGGGAAAGGGGCTACACCTTC. Protein product: CASSDTGERGYTF.

This clone turned up a few times. The chain has TRBV28 and TRBJ1-2; D gene unclear. Germline-derived CDR1 and CDR2 are MDHEN and SYDVKM. V was trimmed by 8 bases and J by 5 bases, leaving 9 bases between them. The CDR3 spans 11 residues. Written as DNA, the CDR3 is TGTGCCAGCGGGAGCGGGTATGGCTACACCTTC. As protein: CASGSGYGYTF.

The V call is TRBV11-2, the J call TRBJ1-4; D is perhaps TRBD1 (5 bases). Trimming left V 2 bases short and J 0 bases short, with 10 bases between. Germline-derived CDR1 and CDR2 are SGHAT and FQNNGV. This CDR3 comprises 16 residues. The CDR3 loop reads CASSLMGRATNEKLFF. The CDR3 DNA reads as TGTGCCAGCAGCTTAATGGGCAGGGCAACTAATGAAAAACTGTTTTTT.

The gene calls are TRBV7-2 and TRBJ1-2, with a tentative D call TRBD1 (6 bases). Trimming pared 6 bases from V and 1 base from J, leaving 12 bases between. The CDR3 has 14 residues. Germline loops: CDR1 SGHTA, CDR2 FQGNSA. In nucleotides, the CDR3 is TGTGCCAGCAGTCCACAACAGGGTAACTATGGCTACACCTTC. Amino acid sequence: CASSPQQGNYGYTF.

V usage is TRBV5-1 and J usage is TRBJ2-2; 12 bases are a match to TRBD1. The CDR3 totals 15 residues. Germline V CDR1 and CDR2: SGHRS, YFSETQ. V gave up 4 bases and J gave up 6 bases; unmatched junction bases: 4. The CDR3 DNA reads TGCGCCAGCAGCCAGGGACAGGGGGCCGCCGGGGAGCTGTTTTTT. Its protein is CASSQGQGAAGELFF.

The rearrangement uses TRBV6-6 and TRBJ1-5, with 12 bases fitting TRBD1. CDR3 length: 17 amino acids. J was trimmed by 6 bases and V by 5 bases; bases with no gene match: 11. Germline loops: CDR1 MNHNY, CDR2 SVGAGI (reference sequence). CDR3 nucleotides: TGTGCCAGCAGTCCCCGGGGACAGGGGGCCTTTAGTCAGCCCCAGCATTTT. This encodes CASSPRGQGAFSQPQHF.

This sequence joins TRBV6-6 and TRBJ1-1, with D tentatively TRBD1 (5 bases). The V end was cut by 0 bases, the J end by 5 bases, with 13 bases between. In germline, CDR1 is MNHNY, CDR2 SVGAGI (reference sequence). The CDR3 consists of 15 residues. The CDR3 DNA reads as TGTGCCAGCAGTTACTCGGGGGGGGAGAGAACTGAAGCTTTCTTT. Its protein product is CASSYSGGERTEAFF.

The V call is TRBV27, the J call TRBJ2-2, with 11 nucleotides matching TRBD2. The trim removed 5 bases at V and 3 bases at J, leaving 8 bases unmatched. This CDR3 has 17 amino acids. Germline V gene sequence: CDR1 MNHEY, CDR2 SMNVEV (reference sequence). CDR3 DNA sequence: TGTGCCAGCAGTCTCACTAGCGGGAGATTTGACACCGGGGAGCTGTTTTTT. It encodes CASSLTSGRFDTGELFF.

The gene calls are TRBV3-1 (or the pseudogene TRBV3-2) and TRBJ2-7, with D possibly being TRBD1 (7 bases). The CDR3 has 15 residues. V lost 4 bases and J 6 bases, leaving 19 bases between the germline ends. Germline V gene lookup returns CDR1 LGHDT and CDR2 YNNKEL (reference sequence). In nucleotides, the CDR3 is TGTGCCAGCAGCCCCTGGAGGAGGGGGCTGGGCGAGCAGTACTTC. It yields the protein CASSPWRRGLGEQYF.

This clone was counted only a few times. The chain joins TRBV11-1 to TRBJ1-4; D is ambiguous. Trimming pared 7 bases from V and 0 bases from J, leaving 9 bases between. The germline CDR1 and CDR2 sequences are SGHAT and FQDESV (reference sequence). There are 14 residues in the CDR3. CDR3 nucleotides: TGTGCCAGCATCCACATTCCAACTAATGAAAAACTGTTTTTT. Its translation: CASIHIPTNEKLFF.

In the case of this clone: The same CDR3 can be traced to other DNA sequences in this sample. This chain uses TRBV27 with TRBJ2-1; possible D gene TRBD2, 6 bases. CDR1 and CDR2 from the germline V gene are MNHEY and SMNVEV (reference sequence). This CDR3 has 15 residues. The V end lost 2 bases, the J end lost 6 bases, and 14 bases lay between the germline ends. The CDR3 region has the DNA TGTGCCAGCAGTTTAAAGAGCCCCGGGGGCAATGAGCAGTTCTTC. This gives the protein CASSLKSPGGNEQFF.

The count of this clone is one. J is TRBJ2-3 and V is TRBV7-9; possibly TRBD2 for D (5 bases). The germline gives CDR1 SEHNR, CDR2 FQNEAQ (reference sequence). The CDR3 extends over 15 amino acids. V was pared by 5 bases and J by 7 bases, with 19 bases between. CDR3 sequence (DNA): TGTGCCAGCAGCCTCTCTCGCAGCGGCGCGAATACGCAGTATTTT. As protein: CASSLSRSGANTQYF.

This sequence joins TRBV20-1 and TRBJ1-2; no firm D call. The CDR3 is 11 residues long. Germline V gene data show CDR1 as DFQATT and CDR2 as SNEGSKA (reference sequence). V dropped 6 bases and J dropped 6 bases, with 11 bases sitting between them. The CDR3 sequence: CSAMIQNGYTF. Written as DNA, the CDR3 is TGCAGTGCAATGATACAGAATGGCTACACCTTC.

This clone was detected ten times or more. V gene TRBV30 combines with J gene TRBJ1-6; D call uncertain. The CDR3 covers 15 residues. Trimming shortened V by 4 bases and J by 8 bases, and 18 bases separated the two germline ends. Germline V gene data show CDR1 as GTSNPN and CDR2 as SVGIG (reference sequence). The CDR3 loop is CAWKEMGSGYSPLHF. As DNA, the CDR3 is TGTGCCTGGAAGGAGATGGGGAGTGGTTATTCACCCCTCCACTTT.